Reported below is one T cell receptor beta chain. Its cognate antigen is unknown. Trimming stripped 1 base from V and 2 bases from J, with 14 bases between. The CDR3 is 16 residues long. Treatment denoted: roughly 10-day PBMC culture with coronavirus spike peptide pools or control peptides (ViraFEST assay). These CD4+ T cells came from an unexposed donor, sampled before the COVID-19 pandemic (2011-2018). Cultures of PBMCs, two million per well, were set up with 10 IU/ml IL-2 and roughly 9.5 ug/ml peptide pools. The Oncomine TCR Beta short-read assay sequenced DNA from cultured CD4+ T cells. MiXCR, applied by TCRdb to the PCR reads, yields one record per CDR3 protein. The table records about 6,800 distinct CDR3 sequences, about 60% of them present only once. This record comes from a study of vaccination and CD4 T cells after COVID-19. Study-level background: A CEFX pool, an HIV-1 Nef pool, or no peptide went to control cultures.

The sample taken for sequencing was CD4+ T cells from blood, cultured in vitro. This clonotype was sampled from a human donor in good health. The chain links TRBV12-3 or TRBV12-4 to TRBJ1-2, with TRBD1 as a possible D gene (5 bases). CDR3 DNA: TGTGCCAGCAGTTTAGGTCCGGGCAGGGCCAACTATGGCTACACCTTC. Its translation: CASSLGPGRANYGYTF.